One and the same sample provided the 3 T cell receptor beta chains below, sequenced in a study of identical twins (dated by TCRdb to the mid-2010s). The library came from 5' RACE. The sequencer was an Illumina HiSeq 2000. The raw public data were reprocessed by TCRdb itself: fastp quality trimming at Q25, MiXCR clonotype calling, in-frame beta chains only. All rows with the same CDR3 protein become a single entry with the most common DNA and genes. The table for this sample lists about 530,000 distinct CDR3 sequences; about a fifth of them were counted only once. Approximately 0.49% of the sample comes from the top ten. These data were also filed under a second study, of yellow fever vaccine responses in identical twins.

Sequenced material: CD4+ T cells sorted from blood. These receptors originate from a woman in her late teens or twenties in good health.

This clonotype has ten or more counts. CDR3 DNA: TGTGCCAGCAGCCTGACTAGCGGGGCTTACAATGAGCAGTTCTTC. It yields the protein CASSLTSGAYNEQFF. This chain joins TRBV12-3 or TRBV12-4 and TRBJ2-1; 11 bases align to TRBD2. The ends lost 6 bases at V and 4 bases at J; junction bases unmatched: 5. The CDR3 sequence is 15 residues long.

The rearrangement joins TRBV9 to TRBJ1-6, with a weak D call TRBD1 (5 bases). Trimming left V 3 bases short and J 13 bases short, with 11 bases between. This CDR3 has 12 amino acids. Per the germline V gene, CDR1 is SGDLS and CDR2 is YYNGEE. The DNA for the CDR3 is TGTGCCAGCAGCGCACTGGAGGGGCCCCTCCACTTT. Its protein is CASSALEGPLHF.

This clonotype came up a few times. The V gene is TRBV2, the J gene TRBJ2-5; no clear D gene. Germline assignment: CDR1 SNHLY and CDR2 FYNNEI. The CDR3 is 14 amino acids. V lost 2 bases and J 6 bases, leaving 13 bases between the germline ends. This chain's CDR3 is CASSELGRRQTQYF. CDR3 nucleotide sequence: TGTGCCAGCAGTGAATTGGGCAGGCGGCAGACCCAGTACTTC.